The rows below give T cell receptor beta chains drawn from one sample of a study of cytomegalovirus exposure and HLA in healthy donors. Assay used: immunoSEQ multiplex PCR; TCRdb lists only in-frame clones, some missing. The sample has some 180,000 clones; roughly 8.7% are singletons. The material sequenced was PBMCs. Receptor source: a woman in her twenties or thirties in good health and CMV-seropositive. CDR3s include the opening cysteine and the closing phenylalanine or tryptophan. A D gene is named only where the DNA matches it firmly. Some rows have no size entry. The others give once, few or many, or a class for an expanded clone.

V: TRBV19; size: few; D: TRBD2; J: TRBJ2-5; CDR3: CASSGAGGNEETQYF; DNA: TGTGCCAGTAGCGGGGCGGGAGGTAACGAGGAGACCCAGTACTTC
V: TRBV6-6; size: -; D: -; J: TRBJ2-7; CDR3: CASIGYRESYEQYF; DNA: TGTGCCAGCATCGGGTACAGGGAATCCTACGAGCAGTACTTC
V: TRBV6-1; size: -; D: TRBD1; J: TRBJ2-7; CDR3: CASSARQGGEQYF; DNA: TGTGCCAGCAGTGCAAGACAGGGGGGCGAGCAGTACTTC
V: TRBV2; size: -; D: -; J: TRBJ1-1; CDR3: CASDRLGTEAFF; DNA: TGTGCCAGCGACAGGTTGGGGACTGAAGCTTTCTTT
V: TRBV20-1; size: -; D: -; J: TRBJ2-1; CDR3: CSARDRREQFF; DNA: TGCAGTGCTAGAGATCGGAGAGAGCAGTTCTTC
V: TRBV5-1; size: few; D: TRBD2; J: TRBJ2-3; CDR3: CASSLVAGTSGNWADTQYF; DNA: TGCGCCAGCAGCTTGGTTGCCGGGACTAGCGGAAACTGGGCAGATACGCAGTATTTT
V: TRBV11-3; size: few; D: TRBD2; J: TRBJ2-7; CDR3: CASSLGGTEQYF; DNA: TGTGCCAGCAGCTTGGGGGGGACCGAGCAGTACTTC
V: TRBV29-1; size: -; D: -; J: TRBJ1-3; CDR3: CSVVGHSGNTIYF; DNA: TGCAGCGTCGTGGGCCACTCTGGAAACACCATATATTTT
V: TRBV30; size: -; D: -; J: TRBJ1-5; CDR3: CAWSSEGAGNQPQHF; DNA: TGTGCCTGGAGTTCGGAAGGGGCAGGGAATCAGCCCCAGCATTTT
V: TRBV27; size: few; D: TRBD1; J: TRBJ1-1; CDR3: CASSWSGGMKGPRNMNTEAFF; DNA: TGTGCCAGCAGTTGGTCAGGGGGCATGAAGGGCCCGAGAAACATGAACACTGAAGCTTTCTTT
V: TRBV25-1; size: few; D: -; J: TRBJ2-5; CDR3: CASSENGLETQYF; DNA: TGTGCCAGCAGTGAGAACGGGTTAGAGACCCAGTACTTC
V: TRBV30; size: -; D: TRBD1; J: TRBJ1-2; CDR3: CAWSAGGPNYGYTF; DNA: TGTGCCTGGAGTGCAGGGGGGCCTAACTATGGCTACACCTTC
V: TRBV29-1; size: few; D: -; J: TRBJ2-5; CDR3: CSVALGQKETQYF; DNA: TGCAGCGTAGCATTAGGACAGAAAGAGACCCAGTACTTC
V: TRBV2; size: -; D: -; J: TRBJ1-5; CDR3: CASSESKGDQPQHF; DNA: TGTGCCAGCAGTGAATCAAAAGGGGATCAGCCCCAGCATTTT
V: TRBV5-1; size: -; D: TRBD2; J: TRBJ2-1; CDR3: CASSLRTQREGGNNEQFF; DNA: TGCGCCAGCAGCCTAAGGACTCAGCGGGAGGGCGGGAACAATGAGCAGTTCTTC
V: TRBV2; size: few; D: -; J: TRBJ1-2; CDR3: CASTKVEDYGYTF; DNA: TGTGCCAGCACAAAAGTGGAGGACTATGGCTACACCTTC